This T cell receptor beta chain derives from a study of blood T cell repertoires in COVID-19. The overall study: Sources were T cells, B-cell-depleted T cells, or PBMCs; the material itself was cDNA or gDNA.

Study members were between about 18 and 90 years old and lived in 20 to 25 US regions. Allocation to cohorts depended on clinical history reported by the participants. The CDR3 spans 11 residues. In germline, CDR1 is MNHEY, CDR2 SMNVEV (reference sequence). V lost 5 bases, J lost 6 bases, and 8 bases lay in between. Per the original methods: Reference gene primer amplification gave estimated nucleated cell counts. Clones were sequenced by immunoSEQ multiplex PCR, and TCRdb holds only the in-frame ones, with some missing. V and J calls and clone size are those listed in that table; D and trimming were worked out from the DNA. Counted here are under 500,000 clones, 70% to 90% occurring once; the ten biggest clones make up about 2.1%.

The chain joins TRBV27 to TRBJ2-7; tentatively, D is TRBD2 (5 bases). This sequence was found in a woman aged 18-29 years with acute COVID-19. Sequenced material: PBMCs or T cells enriched from blood (not recorded which). The CDR3 region has the DNA TGTGCCAGCAGTCATCTAGCCGAGCAGTACTTC. Its translation: CASSHLAEQYF.